One sample yielded the 2 T cell receptor beta chains listed below, sequenced in a study of T cells in Graves' hyperthyroidism and ophthalmopathy (dated by TCRdb to between 2018 and 2021). The library was made by multiplex PCR. Reads for this sample came from an Illumina HiSeq 2000. Amplification of TCR beta CDR3 regions was carried out from RNA transcripts. The first round of RT-PCR for the TCR CDR3 was performed with the HTBI primer set and the Qiagen OneStep RT-PCR kit. TCRdb took the public reads, trimmed them with fastp at Q25, ran MiXCR for clone calling and kept in-frame beta chains. Rows merge per CDR3 protein into single entries with the most common DNA and genes. For this sample the table gives 490,000 or so distinct CDR3 sequences, of which about 20% were detected only once. The top ten constitute 49% of the sample. Sequenced: blood. The receptors derive from a woman in her 70s with Graves' ophthalmopathy.

This chain uses TRBV20-1 with TRBJ1-6; D might be TRBD1 (6 bases). Trimming stripped 6 bases from V and 5 bases from J, with 17 bases between. Germline V gene sequence: CDR1 DFQATT, CDR2 SNEGSKA (reference sequence). The CDR3 contains 15 residues. This CDR3 is CSAEAGAGDNSPLHF. The CDR3 DNA sequence: TGCAGTGCCGAGGCTGGGGCAGGGGATAATTCACCCCTCCACTTT.

A remark on this clonotype: A much more abundant neighbour one base away suggests this may be a read error. V usage is TRBV6-5 and J usage is TRBJ1-1; D remains unclear. The CDR3 has 17 residues. Between the trimmed V and J ends, which lost 1 base and 6 bases, there was a span of 21 bases. Germline assignment: CDR1 MNHEY and CDR2 SVGAGI. CDR3 amino acids: CASSYFAARNRWAEAFF. In DNA form, the CDR3 reads TGTGCCAGCAGTTACTTTGCTGCCCGGAATAGGTGGGCTGAAGCTTTCTTT.